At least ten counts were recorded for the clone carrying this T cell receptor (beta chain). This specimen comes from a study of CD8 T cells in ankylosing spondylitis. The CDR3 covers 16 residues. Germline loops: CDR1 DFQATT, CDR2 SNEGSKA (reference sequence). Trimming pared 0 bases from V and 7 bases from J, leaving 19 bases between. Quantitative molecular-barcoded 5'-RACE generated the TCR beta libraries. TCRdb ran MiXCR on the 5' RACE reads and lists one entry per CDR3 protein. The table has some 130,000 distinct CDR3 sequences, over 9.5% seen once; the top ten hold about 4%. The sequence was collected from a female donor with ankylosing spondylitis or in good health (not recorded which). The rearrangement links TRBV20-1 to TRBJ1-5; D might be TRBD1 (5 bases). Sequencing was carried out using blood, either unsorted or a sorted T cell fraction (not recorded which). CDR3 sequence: CSARENRGGVGQPQHF. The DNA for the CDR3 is TGCAGTGCTAGAGAGAATCGGGGAGGGGTGGGCCAGCCCCAGCATTTT.